Listed below are T cell receptor beta chains from one sample, sequenced in a study of high-grade serous ovarian cancer treatment subgroups. Method: immunoSEQ multiplex PCR; TCRdb's copy keeps in-frame clones and lacks some. The data hold 4,200 or so clones, with 70% to 75% observed a single time. Sequences were obtained from tumor tissue. These TCRs come from a human donor with high-grade serous ovarian cancer. The CDR3 runs from the conserved cysteine through the conserved F or W. D genes are given only for firm matches. The size field is filled for only some rows; it gives once, few, many or a size class.

CDR3 protein,CDR3 DNA,V gene,D gene,clone size,J gene
CAWGLSDLAKNIQYF,TGTGCCTGGGGACTCTCTGATCTAGCCAAAAACATTCAGTACTTC,TRBV30,-,-,TRBJ2-4
CASSQVVRRGYNEQFF,TGCGCCAGCAGCCAAGTAGTGAGACGCGGGTACAATGAGCAGTTCTTC,TRBV4-1,-,-,TRBJ2-1
CASRTLAGASGANVLTF,TGTGCCAGCCGAACTCTAGCGGGGGCCTCTGGGGCCAACGTCCTGACTTTC,TRBV28,TRBD2,-,TRBJ2-6
CAIRGSLQETQYF,TGTGCCATCAGAGGTAGTCTCCAAGAGACCCAGTACTTC,TRBV10-3,-,-,TRBJ2-5
CASSQDTDSGSSYEQYF,TGCGCCAGCAGCCAAGACACGGATTCTGGGAGCTCCTACGAGCAGTACTTC,TRBV4-3,-,-,TRBJ2-7
CASSFGQALSPQHF,TGTGCCAGCAGCTTCGGACAGGCCTTATCCCCCCAGCATTTT,TRBV7-3,TRBD1,-,TRBJ1-5
CASSRDRGIAFF,TGTGCCAGCAGCCGGGACAGGGGTATAGCTTTCTTT,TRBV7-9,TRBD1,few,TRBJ1-1
CAWSLPGVTEAFF,TGTGCCTGGAGCCTCCCAGGGGTGACTGAAGCTTTCTTT,TRBV30,-,-,TRBJ1-1
CASSPARSAYEQYF,TGTGCCAGCAGTCCCGCCAGGTCGGCGTACGAGCAGTACTTC,TRBV6-5,-,-,TRBJ2-7
CSVEDPGSSSYNEQFF,TGCAGCGTTGAAGATCCAGGGTCCAGCTCCTACAATGAGCAGTTCTTC,TRBV29-1,-,-,TRBJ2-1
CASSLKSTEAFF,TGTGCCAGCAGCTTGAAGAGCACTGAAGCTTTCTTT,TRBV5-4,-,-,TRBJ1-1
CASIATGANYGYTF,TGTGCCAGCATTGCGACAGGGGCTAACTATGGCTACACCTTC,TRBV6-5,TRBD1,-,TRBJ1-2
CATRPTGELFF,TGTGCCACTCGTCCCACCGGGGAGCTGTTTTTT,TRBV6-1,-,-,TRBJ2-2
CASSLVAGHRETQYF,TGTGCCAGCAGCTTAGTGGCAGGGCACAGAGAGACCCAGTACTTC,TRBV11-2,-,-,TRBJ2-5